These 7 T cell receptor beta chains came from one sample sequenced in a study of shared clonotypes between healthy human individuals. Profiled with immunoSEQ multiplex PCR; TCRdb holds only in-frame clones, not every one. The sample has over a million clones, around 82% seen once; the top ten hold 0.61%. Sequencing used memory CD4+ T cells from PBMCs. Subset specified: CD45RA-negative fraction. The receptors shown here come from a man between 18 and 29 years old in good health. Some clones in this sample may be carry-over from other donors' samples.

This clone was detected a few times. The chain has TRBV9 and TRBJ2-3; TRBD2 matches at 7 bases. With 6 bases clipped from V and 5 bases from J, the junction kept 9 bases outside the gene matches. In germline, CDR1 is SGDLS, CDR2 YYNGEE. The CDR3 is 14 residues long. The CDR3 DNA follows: TGTGCCAGCACCCGGGGGGTAGTGGGAGATACGCAGTATTTT. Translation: CASTRGVVGDTQYF.

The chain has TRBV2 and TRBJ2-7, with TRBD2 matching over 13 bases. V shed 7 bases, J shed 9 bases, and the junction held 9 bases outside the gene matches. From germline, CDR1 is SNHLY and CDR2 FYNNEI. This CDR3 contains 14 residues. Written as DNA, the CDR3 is TGTGCCAGCACAGGGACTAGCGGGAACGGGGTGCAGTACTTC. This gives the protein CASTGTSGNGVQYF.

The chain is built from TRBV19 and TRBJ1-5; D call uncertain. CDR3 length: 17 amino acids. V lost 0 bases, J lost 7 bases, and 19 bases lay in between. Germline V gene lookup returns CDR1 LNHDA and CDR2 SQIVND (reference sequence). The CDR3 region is CASSIDRRPRSEQPQHF. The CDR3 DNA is TGTGCCAGTAGTATAGATCGCCGACCAAGAAGTGAGCAGCCCCAGCATTTT.

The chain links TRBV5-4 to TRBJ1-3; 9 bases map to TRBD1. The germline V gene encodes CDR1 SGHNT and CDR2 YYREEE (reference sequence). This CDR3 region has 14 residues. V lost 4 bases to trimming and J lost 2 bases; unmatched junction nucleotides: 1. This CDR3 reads CASSRQGAGNTIYF. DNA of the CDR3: TGTGCCAGCAGCCGACAGGGGGCTGGAAACACCATATATTTT. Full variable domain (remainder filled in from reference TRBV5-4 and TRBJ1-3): ETGVTQSPTHLIKTRGQQVTLRCSSQSGHNTVSWYQQALGQGPQFIFQYYREEENGRGNFPPRFSGLQFPNYSSELNVNALELDDSALYLCASSRQGAGNTIYFGEGSWLTVV.

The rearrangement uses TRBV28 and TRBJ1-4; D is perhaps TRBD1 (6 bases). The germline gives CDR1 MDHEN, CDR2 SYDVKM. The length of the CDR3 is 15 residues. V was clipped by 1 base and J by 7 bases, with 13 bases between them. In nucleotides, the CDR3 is TGTGCCAGCAGTTTATACCGAACAGGGAGTGAAAAACTGTTTTTT. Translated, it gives CASSLYRTGSEKLFF. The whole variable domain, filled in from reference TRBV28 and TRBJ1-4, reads DVKVTQSSRYLVKRTGEKVFLECVQDMDHENMFWYRQDPGLGLRLIYFSYDVKMKEKGDIPEGYSVSREKKERFSLILESASTNQTSMYLCASSLYRTGSEKLFFGSGTQLSVL.

CDR3 in DNA: TGTGCCAGCAGCTTGGGCGGGAGCAAAACAGATACGCAGTATTTT. This sequence encodes CASSLGGSKTDTQYF. The rearrangement joins TRBV5-4 to TRBJ2-3; 7 nucleotides agree with TRBD2. Germline V gives CDR1 SGHNT, CDR2 YYREEE (reference sequence). Trimming cost V 0 bases and J 3 bases; bases outside gene matches: 4. CDR3 length equals 15 residues.

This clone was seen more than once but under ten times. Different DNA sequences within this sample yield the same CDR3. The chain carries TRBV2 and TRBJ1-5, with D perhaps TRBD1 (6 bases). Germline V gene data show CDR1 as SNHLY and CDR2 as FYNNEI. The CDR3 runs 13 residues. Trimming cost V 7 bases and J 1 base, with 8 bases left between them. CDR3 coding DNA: TGTGCCAGCAACAGGGACAGCAATCAGCCCCAGCATTTT. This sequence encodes CASNRDSNQPQHF.